The 17 T cell receptor beta chains in this list originate from one sample, sequenced in a study of shared T cell receptors in the human thymus. Profiled with immunoSEQ multiplex PCR; TCRdb holds only in-frame clones, not every one. The table records under 850,000 clones, 70% to 90% of them present only once. These data were also reused for a study on human thymus T cells.

The source material was thymocytes. The receptors shown here come from a boy in the first two years of life with a congenital heart defect.

J is TRBJ2-2 and V is TRBV19; D unclear. CDR3 length: 16 residues. V lost 1 base, J lost 0 bases, and 9 bases lay in between. Germline CDR1 LNHDA, CDR2 SQIVND (reference sequence). In DNA, the CDR3 is TGTGCCAGTAGTATAGCGGCCAGCGCGAACACCGGGGAGCTGTTTTTT. Translation: CASSIAASANTGELFF.

The gene calls are TRBV28 and TRBJ2-3; a weak D match, TRBD2 (5 bases). In germline, CDR1 is MDHEN, CDR2 SYDVKM. This CDR3 contains 17 residues. The germline V and J ends were trimmed by 8 bases and 4 bases, with 25 bases remaining between them. The CDR3 nucleotides are TGTGCCAGCCAACCCCTCCTCTGCGCCGGAGGTGCAGATACGCAGTATTTT. It specifies CASQPLLCAGGADTQYF. The variable domain in full, with the rest retrieved from reference TRBV28 and TRBJ2-3, is DVKVTQSSRYLVKRTGEKVFLECVQDMDHENMFWYRQDPGLGLRLIYFSYDVKMKEKGDIPEGYSVSREKKERFSLILESASTNQTSMYLCASQPLLCAGGADTQYFGPGTRLTVL.

The V gene is TRBV7-9, the J gene TRBJ2-3, with D tentatively TRBD2 (5 bases). This CDR3 spans 15 amino acids. The V end lost 1 base, the J end lost 3 bases, and 11 bases lay between the germline ends. Germline-derived CDR1 and CDR2 are SEHNR and FQNEAQ (reference sequence). CDR3 region: CASSLDGGRTDTQYF. CDR3 sequence (DNA): TGTGCCAGCAGCTTAGATGGAGGAAGAACAGATACGCAGTATTTT.

The rearrangement uses TRBV30 and TRBJ2-7; no firm D call. Looked up from germline, CDR1 is GTSNPN and CDR2 is SVGIG (reference sequence). V lost 4 bases to trimming and J lost 5 bases, with 9 bases between them. This CDR3 region has 11 residues. CDR3 in amino acids: CAWMGPHEQYF. The CDR3 DNA follows: TGTGCCTGGATGGGCCCCCACGAGCAGTACTTC.

The gene calls are TRBV10-3 and TRBJ2-3; 12 positions agree with TRBD1. J was trimmed by 5 bases and V by 5 bases; bases with no gene match: 5. The CDR3 has 15 residues. Per germline, CDR1 ENHRY and CDR2 SYGVKD. As DNA, the CDR3 is TGTGCCATCAGTCTGGGACAGGGGGCCGGAGATACGCAGTATTTT. Its protein is CAISLGQGAGDTQYF.

The chain's CDR3 is CASSTSEEFFPAFF. CDR3 sequence (DNA): TGTGCCAGCAGCACCTCAGAGGAATTTTTCCCAGCTTTCTTT. The chain couples TRBV27 to TRBJ1-1; no clear D gene. The CDR3 loop spans 14 amino acids. Germline values: CDR1 MNHEY, CDR2 SMNVEV (reference sequence). Between the trimmed V and J ends, which lost 6 bases and 10 bases, there was a span of 21 bases.

This chain uses TRBV4-3 with TRBJ2-7; unclear D gene. The CDR3 contains 19 residues. The germline V and J ends were trimmed by 0 bases and 5 bases, with 26 bases remaining between them. CDR1 is LGHNA, CDR2 YSLEER, per germline. The CDR3, as DNA: TGCGCCAGCAGCCAAGAGCTGACGGTCCCGGGTTGGTCGGTCCACGAGCAGTACTTC. Amino acids: CASSQELTVPGWSVHEQYF.

The chain links TRBV27 to TRBJ2-7; 16 bases fit TRBD2. Germline V gene lookup returns CDR1 MNHEY and CDR2 SMNVEV (reference sequence). The CDR3 has 18 residues. V lost 6 bases, J lost 7 bases, and 15 bases stayed unmatched. Here the CDR3 reads CASRPAGTSGRAWREQYF. CDR3 DNA: TGTGCCAGCAGGCCCGCGGGGACTAGCGGGAGGGCCTGGAGAGAGCAGTACTTC.

The CDR3 nucleotides read TGTGCCAGCAGCGAGCACCCCGGACAGGCCAGGGAGACCCAGTACTTC. It codes for CASSEHPGQARETQYF. The rearrangement joins TRBV9 to TRBJ2-5; 7 bases line up with TRBD1. With 3 bases clipped from V and 5 bases from J, the junction kept 13 bases outside the gene matches. Germline CDR1 SGDLS, CDR2 YYNGEE. This CDR3 contains 16 residues.

In its sample, this clone was seen once. The gene calls are TRBV5-8 and TRBJ1-2, with D perhaps matching TRBD1 (6 bases). Germline loops: CDR1 SGHTS, CDR2 YDEGEE. This CDR3 comprises 13 residues. V was clipped by 0 bases and J by 7 bases, with 10 bases between them. The CDR3 DNA reads as TGTGCCAGCAGCTTGGTCTGCAGGGGTGGCTACACCTTC. Its protein product is CASSLVCRGGYTF.

This clone was counted only a few times. The J gene is TRBJ2-2, the V gene TRBV4-3; D might be TRBD2 (6 bases). Germline values: CDR1 LGHNA, CDR2 YSLEER. Trimming took 4 bases from V and 1 from J, leaving 13 bases between them. CDR3 size: 16 residues. DNA of the CDR3: TGCGCCAGCAGCCGTACCTGCGGGATGAACACCGGGGAGCTGTTTTTT. Its translation: CASSRTCGMNTGELFF.

The chain has TRBV19 and TRBJ2-1; possibly TRBD1 for D (5 bases). The CDR3 spans 15 residues. V was cut by 4 bases and J by 2 bases, with 12 bases left in between. Germline CDR1 reads LNHDA; CDR2 reads SQIVND (reference sequence). The CDR3 here is CASSKAGPPYNEQFF. For the CDR3, the DNA is TGTGCCAGTAGTAAGGCAGGGCCCCCCTACAATGAGCAGTTCTTC.

This chain connects TRBV6-1 to TRBJ2-7, with 10 bases identical to TRBD2. The V gene's germline CDR1 is MNHNS and CDR2 SASEGT. Germline trimming cut 1 base from V and 5 bases from J; bases unmatched to any gene: 8. The CDR3 extends over 16 amino acids. The CDR3 region is CASSEDRAGGPHEQYF. The CDR3 DNA follows: TGTGCCAGCAGTGAAGACCGAGCGGGAGGGCCACACGAGCAGTACTTC.

The chain employs TRBV5-1 and TRBJ2-3; 10 nucleotides match TRBD2. Trimming cost V 0 bases and J 0 bases; bases outside gene matches: 10. Germline values: CDR1 SGHRS, CDR2 YFSETQ. This CDR3 region has 19 residues. The CDR3 is CASSLGYSGRQTSTDTQYF. The CDR3 DNA reads TGCGCCAGCAGCTTGGGTTATAGCGGGAGGCAAACTAGCACAGATACGCAGTATTTT.

The chain combines TRBV6-5 with TRBJ2-7, with 7 bases matching TRBD1. The CDR3 is 13 residues long. V lost 5 bases, J lost 5 bases, and 6 bases stayed unmatched. Germline V lookup: CDR1 MNHEY, CDR2 SVGAGI. This chain's CDR3 is CASSDRVGHEQYF. CDR3 in DNA: TGTGCCAGCAGTGACAGGGTAGGCCACGAGCAGTACTTC.

This chain connects TRBV2 to TRBJ2-3; 11 nucleotides agree with TRBD2. This CDR3 spans 16 amino acids. In germline, CDR1 is SNHLY, CDR2 FYNNEI. The J segment lost 4 bases and the V segment lost 6 bases, leaving 9 bases of the junction unmatched. CDR3 loop: CASRTAGLADSDTQYF. The CDR3 coding sequence is TGTGCCAGCAGAACAGCGGGACTAGCGGATTCAGATACGCAGTATTTT. Based on the CDR3 plus reference TRBV2 and TRBJ2-3, the full variable domain is EPEVTQTPSHQVTQMGQEVILRCVPISNHLYFYWYRQILGQKVEFLVSFYNNEISEKSEIFDDQFSVERPDGSNFTLKIRSTKLEDSAMYFCASRTAGLADSDTQYFGPGTRLTVL.

The chain has TRBV5-4 and TRBJ2-3; TRBD2 aligns across 7 bases. The CDR3 consists of 17 residues. Losses at the gene ends were 0 bases for V and 4 bases for J; bases not matched to a gene: 11. Germline V gene lookup returns CDR1 SGHNT and CDR2 YYREEE (reference sequence). The CDR3 bases are TGTGCCAGCAGCTTGGGTTGGGCGGGAGAGGGCCCAGATACGCAGTATTTT. Translation: CASSLGWAGEGPDTQYF.